The T cell receptor beta chain under discussion was sequenced for a study of blood T cells in healthy people across ages. CDR1 is LGHDT and CDR2 is YNNKEL in the germline V gene (reference sequence). The length of the CDR3 is 16 residues. V lost 4 bases and J lost 0; bases outside the gene matches: 6. Study-level findings and limits: Correlation between TCR beta diversity and naive T cell percentage was strong. CMV status of donors was unknown, possibly confounding expanded clonotype changes.

Comment on this clonotype: Its antigen is still unknown.

For the second PCR, which ran for roughly 7 to 11 cycles, a sample-barcoded 5' primer and a J-beta primer mix were used. TCRdb re-derived calls from the 5' RACE reads in MiXCR, one entry per CDR3 protein. The sample lists some 1.5 million distinct CDR3 sequences; roughly 43% were seen once. V and J are TRBV3-1 and TRBJ2-5; 9 bases align to TRBD1. The clonotype comes from a woman aged 18-29 years in good health. The sequencing input was blood. In DNA, the CDR3 is TGTGCCAGCAGCCCCTGGACAGGGGAGTACCAAGAGACCCAGTACTTC. Translation: CASSPWTGEYQETQYF.